In this sample, the clone carrying this T cell receptor beta chain turned up a few times. The repertoire was sequenced with immunoSEQ multiplex PCR; TCRdb's copy has only in-frame clones and lacks some. The table shows tens of thousands of clones, with roughly 80% occurring only once. This CDR3 spans 17 amino acids. Germline V gives CDR1 MNHEY, CDR2 SMNVEV (reference sequence). J gave up 4 bases and V 3 bases, and 13 bases lay outside the gene matches. This sample is drawn from a study of blood T cell repertoires in COVID-19. Study details: PBMCs, B-cell-depleted T cells, or T cells provided the cDNA or gDNA that made up the material.

The clonotype comes from an elderly woman with acute or convalescent COVID-19. The chain couples TRBV27 to TRBJ1-2; 8 nucleotides line up with TRBD1. Sequencing was done on a sample of peripheral blood. DNA of the CDR3: TGTGCCAGCAGTTTTTCCCAGGGGGCGGCTTACTCCTATGGCTACACCTTC. It encodes CASSFSQGAAYSYGYTF.